The T cell receptor beta chain under discussion was sequenced for a study of response to subunit inactivated influenza vaccine. The CDR3 runs to 14 residues. V lost 3 bases and J lost 3, with 14 bases in between. CDR1 and CDR2 from the germline V gene are SQVTM and ANQGSEA. Each CDR3 protein is one row after TCRdb ran MiXCR on the RT-PCR reads. The sample records 450,000 to 500,000 distinct CDR3 sequences, approximately 9.9% being singletons. For this clonotype: Its matching antigen is unknown.

General study findings and limits: The authors put forward the suggestion that each seasonal influenza vaccination may bring in only a limited number of new T cells.

The source material was PBMCs from blood, sampled about 6 weeks after vaccination. This chain uses TRBV29-1 with TRBJ1-2, with D possibly TRBD1 on 5 matching bases. The source of this sequence is a man between 45 and 60 years old who received an inactivated influenza vaccine. The CDR3 loop reads CSVDWAGRHYGYTF. The CDR3 coding sequence is TGCAGCGTTGATTGGGCAGGGAGACACTATGGCTACACCTTC.